This T cell receptor beta chain is drawn from a study of blood T cell repertoires in COVID-19. Participants, roughly 18 to 89 years old, spanned under 30 US areas. Per the germline V gene, CDR1 is SGHVS and CDR2 is FQNEAQ. The trim removed 1 base at V and 0 bases at J, leaving 6 bases unmatched. The CDR3 length is 17 residues. The assay was immunoSEQ multiplex PCR, and TCRdb's table has in-frame clones only and misses some. Among about 200,000 clones listed, more than 65% were seen once. The source material was PBMCs or T cells enriched from blood (not recorded which). The origin of this receptor is a man aged 35 to 55 who had recovered from COVID-19. The chain recombines TRBV7-8 with TRBJ2-1; 7 bases line up with TRBD1. In DNA form, the CDR3 reads TGTGCCAGCAGCTTAGTCTACGGGGACAGCTCCTACAATGAGCAGTTCTTC. This sequence encodes CASSLVYGDSSYNEQFF. Looking up the rest from reference TRBV7-8 and TRBJ2-1 gives the full variable domain: GAGVSQSPRYKVAKRGQDVALRCDPISGHVSLFWYQQALGQGPEFLTYFQNEAQLDKSGLPSDRFFAERPEGSVSTLKIQRTQQEDSAVYLCASSLVYGDSSYNEQFFGPGTRLTVL.